The clone carrying this T cell receptor (beta chain) was counted only a few times. Described time point: blood at routine non-recurrence follow-up after resection. The sequenced material consisted of unsorted whole RNA from tumor, nontumor lung or frozen PBMC. This sample is drawn from a study of spatial heterogeneity in lung cancer. Turning to the study itself: Taken at a median of approximately 2 years after resection, follow-up PBMC samples underwent sequencing when available.

TCRdb redid the calling of the 5' RACE reads with MiXCR, one entry per CDR3 protein. The table includes some 120,000 distinct CDR3 sequences, 12% detected once. The specimen was PBMCs, collected at follow-up. This sequence was found in a male donor with early-stage non-small cell lung cancer.

This CDR3 reads CSARPGLAVTDTQYF. DNA of the CDR3: TGCAGTGCTAGGCCGGGACTAGCGGTGACAGATACGCAGTATTTT. The V call is TRBV20-1, the J call TRBJ2-3; 11 bases match TRBD2. Germline CDR1 reads DFQATT; CDR2 reads SNEGSKA (reference sequence). The J segment lost 3 bases and the V segment lost 3 bases, leaving 5 bases of the junction unmatched. The CDR3 is 15 residues long.